This T cell receptor (beta chain) was observed in a study of T cells in Graves' hyperthyroidism and ophthalmopathy. From germline, CDR1 is DFQATT and CDR2 SNEGSKA (reference sequence). V lost 6 bases to trimming and J lost 3 bases; unmatched junction nucleotides: 6. The CDR3 extends over 14 amino acids. Many counts were recorded for this clonotype. The source material, RNA transcripts, was used to amplify TCR beta CDR3 regions. The TCR CDR3 first-round RT-PCR relied on the HTBI primer set. TCRdb passed the multiplex PCR reads through MiXCR, listing each CDR3 protein once. Among fewer than 250,000 distinct CDR3 sequences, approximately 24% were seen once, and the ten largest hold roughly 40%.

The sequencing sample was made of blood. This clonotype originated in a woman in her thirties or forties with Graves' ophthalmopathy. The rearrangement joins TRBV20-1 to TRBJ2-7; 12 bases fit TRBD2. CDR3 in DNA: TGCAGTGCCCCGCGGACTAGCGGGATCTACGAGCAGTACTTC. This codes for CSAPRTSGIYEQYF.